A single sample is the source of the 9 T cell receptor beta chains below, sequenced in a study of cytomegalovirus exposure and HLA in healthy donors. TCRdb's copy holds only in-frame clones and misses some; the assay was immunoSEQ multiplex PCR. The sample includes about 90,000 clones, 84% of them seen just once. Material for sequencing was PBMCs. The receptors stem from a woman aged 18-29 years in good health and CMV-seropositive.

CDR3 in DNA: TGTGCCAGCAGCTTTCAGGAGGGCTACCCTGAAGCTTTCTTT. Translated, it gives CASSFQEGYPEAFF. The rearrangement links TRBV7-8 to TRBJ1-1; D gene ambiguous. V was trimmed by 3 bases and J by 6 bases, leaving 14 bases between them. The CDR3 consists of 14 residues. The germline gives CDR1 SGHVS, CDR2 FQNEAQ.

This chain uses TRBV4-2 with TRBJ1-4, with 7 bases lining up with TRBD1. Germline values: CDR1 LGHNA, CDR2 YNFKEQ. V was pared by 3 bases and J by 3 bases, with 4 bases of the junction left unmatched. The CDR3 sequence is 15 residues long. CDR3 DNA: TGTGCCAGCAGCCATACCGGGACAGCTAATGAAAAACTGTTTTTT. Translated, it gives CASSHTGTANEKLFF.

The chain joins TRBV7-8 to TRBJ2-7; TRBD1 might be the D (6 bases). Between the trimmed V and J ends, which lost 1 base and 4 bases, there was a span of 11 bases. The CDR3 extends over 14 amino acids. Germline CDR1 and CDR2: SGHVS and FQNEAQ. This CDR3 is CASSLVQGPYEQYF. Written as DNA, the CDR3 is TGTGCCAGCAGCTTAGTACAGGGCCCTTACGAGCAGTACTTC.

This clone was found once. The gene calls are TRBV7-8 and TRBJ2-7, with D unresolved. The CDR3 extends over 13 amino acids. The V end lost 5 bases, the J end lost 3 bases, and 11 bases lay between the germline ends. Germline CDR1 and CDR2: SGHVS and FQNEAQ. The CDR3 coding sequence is TGTGCCAGCAGCCATTCCACCGGCTACGAGCAGTACTTC. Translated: CASSHSTGYEQYF.

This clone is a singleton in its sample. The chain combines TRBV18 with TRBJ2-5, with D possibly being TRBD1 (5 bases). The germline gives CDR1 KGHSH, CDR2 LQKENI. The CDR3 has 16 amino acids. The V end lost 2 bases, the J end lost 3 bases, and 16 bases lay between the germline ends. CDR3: CASSPGFGAGEETQYF. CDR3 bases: TGTGCCAGCTCACCAGGGTTTGGGGCAGGAGAAGAGACCCAGTACTTC.

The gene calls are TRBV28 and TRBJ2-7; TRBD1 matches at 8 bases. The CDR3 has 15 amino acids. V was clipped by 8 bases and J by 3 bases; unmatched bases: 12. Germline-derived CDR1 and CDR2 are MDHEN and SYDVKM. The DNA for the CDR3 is TGTGCCAGCGCAGGAAGACAGGGGTCCCACTACGAGCAGTACTTC. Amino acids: CASAGRQGSHYEQYF.

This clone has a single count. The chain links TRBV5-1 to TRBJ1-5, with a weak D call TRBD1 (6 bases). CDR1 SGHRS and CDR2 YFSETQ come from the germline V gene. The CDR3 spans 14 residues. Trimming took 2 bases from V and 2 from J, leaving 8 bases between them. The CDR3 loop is CASSLEGGNQPQHF. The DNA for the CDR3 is TGCGCCAGCAGCTTAGAGGGGGGCAATCAGCCCCAGCATTTT.

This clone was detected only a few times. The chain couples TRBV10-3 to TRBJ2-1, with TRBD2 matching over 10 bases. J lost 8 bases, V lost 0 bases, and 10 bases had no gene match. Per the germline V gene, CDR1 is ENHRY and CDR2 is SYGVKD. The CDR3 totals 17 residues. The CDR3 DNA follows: TGTGCCATCAGTGAGTCGATCGGGACTAGCGAGGGCGATGAGCAGTTCTTC. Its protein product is CAISESIGTSEGDEQFF.

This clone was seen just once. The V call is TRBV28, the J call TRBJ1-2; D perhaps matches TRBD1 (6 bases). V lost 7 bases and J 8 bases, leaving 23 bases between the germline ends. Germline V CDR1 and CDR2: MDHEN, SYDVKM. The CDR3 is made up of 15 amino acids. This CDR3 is CASTLYRAERGGYTF. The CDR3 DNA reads TGTGCCAGCACCCTATACAGGGCCGAGAGGGGGGGCTACACCTTC.